One T cell receptor beta chain is described in this entry. Its target is not known. Stated time point: persistent/refractory GD, antithyroid drugs over 5 years with positive TRAb. Extracted PBMC RNA gave rise to the TCR library. The data were taken from a study of regulatory T cells in long-lasting Graves disease. Turning to the study itself: Graves' disease counted as persistent after over 5 years of antithyroid drugs with positive TSH receptor antibodies.

Study-wide results and caveats: Small sample size may have lowered accuracy. Graves' patients with persistent disease showed TCR diversity lower than patients newly diagnosed. Persistent disease preferred TRBV28, TRBJ1-2 and TRBJ2-5; new disease, TRBV20-1 and TRBJ2-1.

Building the TCR beta libraries relied on iRepertoire HTBI primers, and CDR3 regions underwent Arm-PCR. TCRdb reprocessed the multiplex PCR reads with MiXCR, giving one entry per CDR3 protein. The sample shows a few hundred thousand distinct CDR3 sequences, about 25% of them seen only once. The ends were cut back, 1 base at V and 4 bases at J, with 10 bases in the middle. Per the germline V gene, CDR1 is KGHSH and CDR2 is LQKENI. There are 14 residues in the CDR3. The chain is built from TRBV18 and TRBJ1-1; D is ambiguous. The origin of this receptor is a female donor with Graves disease. This specimen consisted of peripheral blood mononuclear cells (PBMCs), obtained when the disease was refractory, from a patient treated with antithyroid drugs. The CDR3 bases are TGTGCCAGCTCACCACGGGGAGGAGTCACTGAAGCTTTCTTT. Translated: CASSPRGGVTEAFF.